A selection of T cell receptor beta chains follows, all from one sample in a study of T cells after yellow fever vaccination. MiXCR was run by TCRdb on the 5' RACE reads, yielding one entry per CDR3 protein. The sample consists of about 340,000 distinct CDR3 sequences, 8.5% to 9% of them appearing once. Sequencing used PBMCs, obtained on the day of the first yellow fever vaccination. The receptor set was obtained from a young man who received the YFV17D yellow fever vaccine. The CDR3 runs from the conserved cysteine through the conserved F or W. The order of the fields is V gene, D gene, clone size, J gene, CDR3 protein, CDR3 DNA. The D gene is left open where the match is weak. Size is stated for part of the rows, as once, few or many counts, or as a class when the clone is expanded.

>TRBV4-3|-|-|TRBJ2-1
CASSQQDSSYNEQFF
TGCGCCAGCAGCCAACAAGACAGCTCCTACAATGAGCAGTTCTTC
>TRBV18|-|-|TRBJ2-5
CASSPPESTQYF
TGTGCCAGCTCACCACCTGAATCGACCCAGTACTTC
>TRBV5-1|-|-|TRBJ1-2
CASSFLTEYGYTF
TGCGCCAGCAGCTTCCTGACGGAATATGGCTACACCTTC
>TRBV25-1|-|few|TRBJ2-2
CASSESRGRNTGELFF
TGTGCCAGCAGTGAATCTCGGGGGCGGAACACCGGGGAGCTGTTTTTT
>TRBV19|TRBD1|-|TRBJ1-1
CASSTDREAEAFF
TGTGCCAGTAGTACCGACAGGGAAGCTGAAGCTTTCTTT
>TRBV6-1|TRBD1|few|TRBJ2-2
CASKPETGEGELFF
TGTGCCAGCAAACCCGAGACAGGGGAGGGGGAGCTGTTTTTT
>TRBV7-2|TRBD1|few|TRBJ1-1
CASSPRDRGTGTEAFF
TGTGCCAGCAGCCCCCGGGACAGGGGGACGGGCACTGAAGCTTTCTTT
>TRBV2|-|few|TRBJ2-2
CASTGYTGELFF
TGTGCCAGTACAGGTTACACCGGGGAGCTGTTTTTT
>TRBV7-7|TRBD1|-|TRBJ1-1
CASSPWTGGPEAFF
TGTGCCAGCAGCCCGTGGACAGGGGGGCCTGAAGCTTTCTTT
>TRBV9|-|few|TRBJ2-3
CASSVDGDITDTQYF
TGTGCCAGCAGCGTAGACGGGGATATCACAGATACGCAGTATTTT
>TRBV11-2|-|-|TRBJ1-6
CASSLPAYGNSPLHF
TGTGCCAGCAGCCTCCCAGCATACGGCAATTCACCCCTCCACTTT
>TRBV12-3/TRBV12-4|-|many|TRBJ2-6
CASSSIQISGANVLTF
TGTGCCAGCAGTTCCATACAGATTTCTGGGGCCAACGTCCTGACTTTC
>TRBV5-5|-|many|TRBJ2-2
CASSPARGRGNTGELFF
TGTGCCAGCAGCCCCGCCCGGGGGCGGGGAAACACCGGGGAGCTGTTTTTT
>TRBV6-4|TRBD1|many|TRBJ2-1
CASSPTGDYNEQFF
TGTGCCAGCAGTCCCACAGGGGATTACAATGAGCAGTTCTTC
>TRBV3-1|TRBD1|-|TRBJ1-2
CASSQPGTGDYGYTF
TGTGCCAGCAGCCAACCCGGGACAGGGGACTATGGCTACACCTTC
>TRBV6-1|TRBD2|-|TRBJ2-1
CASSLTSGPYNEQFF
TGTGCCAGCAGCCTAACTAGCGGTCCCTACAATGAGCAGTTCTTC
>TRBV16|-|few|TRBJ2-4
CASSQTSNLAKNIQYF
TGTGCCAGCAGCCAAACCAGCAATCTAGCCAAAAACATTCAGTACTTC
>TRBV4-1|TRBD2|few|TRBJ2-3
CASSQDWRGVTDTQYF
TGCGCCAGCAGCCAAGATTGGCGGGGGGTCACAGATACGCAGTATTTT
>TRBV9|-|-|TRBJ2-3
CASSASGTLEDTQYF
TGTGCCAGCAGCGCATCCGGGACCCTGGAAGATACGCAGTATTTT
>TRBV20-1|-|-|TRBJ2-3
CSARLGGGTPDTQYF
TGCAGTGCCCGGTTGGGGGGGGGGACACCAGATACGCAGTATTTT
>TRBV7-9|-|-|TRBJ2-1
CASSLISRDGNNEQFF
TGTGCCAGCAGCTTAATTTCCCGGGACGGTAACAATGAGCAGTTCTTC
>TRBV7-3|-|many|TRBJ1-1
CASSFTGYGTEAFF
TGTGCCAGCAGCTTTACAGGTTACGGCACTGAAGCTTTCTTT
>TRBV9|-|many|TRBJ2-7
CASSVQGVPYEQYF
TGTGCCAGCAGCGTACAGGGTGTTCCCTACGAGCAGTACTTC
>TRBV19|-|few|TRBJ2-1
CASSPGTPQGSQFF
TGTGCCAGTAGTCCTGGGACCCCCCAAGGGTCGCAGTTCTTC
>TRBV20-1|-|few|TRBJ2-3
CSARSLTDTQYF
TGCAGTGCTAGATCCCTCACAGATACGCAGTATTTT
>TRBV12-3/TRBV12-4|TRBD1|-|TRBJ2-2
CASSLRQGPGELFF
TGTGCCAGCAGTCTAAGACAGGGCCCCGGGGAGCTGTTTTTT
>TRBV2|-|few|TRBJ2-6
CASRRSSGANVLTF
TGTGCCAGCCGACGGAGCTCTGGGGCCAACGTCCTGACTTTC
>TRBV6-1|TRBD2|few|TRBJ2-7
CASTSMAGGKNEQYF
TGTGCCAGCACCTCAATGGCGGGGGGTAAGAACGAGCAGTACTTC
>TRBV27|-|few|TRBJ1-1
CASSLWGTLNTEAFF
TGTGCCAGCAGTTTATGGGGGACTCTGAACACTGAAGCTTTCTTT
>TRBV7-2|-|-|TRBJ1-5
CASSLMVSNQPQHF
TGTGCCAGCAGCTTAATGGTCAGCAATCAGCCCCAGCATTTT
>TRBV5-1|-|-|TRBJ2-1
CASSFERGVHEQFF
TGCGCCAGCAGCTTCGAAAGAGGTGTCCATGAGCAGTTCTTC
>TRBV6-1|-|few|TRBJ2-7
CASSGTQGSYEQYF
TGTGCCAGCAGCGGGACTCAGGGCTCCTACGAGCAGTACTTC
>TRBV3-1|TRBD1|few|TRBJ1-1
CASGTGDTEAFF
TGTGCCAGCGGGACAGGGGATACTGAAGCTTTCTTT
>TRBV6-5|TRBD1|few|TRBJ1-1
CASRSLGTGGGGTEAFF
TGTGCCAGCAGATCTTTGGGGACAGGGGGCGGAGGGACTGAAGCTTTCTTT
>TRBV4-3|-|-|TRBJ2-5
CASSQDYGRGETQYF
TGCGCCAGCAGCCAAGATTATGGTAGGGGAGAGACCCAGTACTTC
>TRBV7-9|-|few|TRBJ1-1
CASREGPSNTEAFF
TGTGCCAGCAGGGAGGGGCCCTCGAACACTGAAGCTTTCTTT
>TRBV12-3/TRBV12-4|-|-|TRBJ1-1
CASRTQLNTEAFF
TGTGCCAGCAGAACCCAACTGAACACTGAAGCTTTCTTT
>TRBV9|-|-|TRBJ2-5
CASSVGNSPETQYF
TGTGCCAGCAGCGTCGGCAATTCCCCAGAGACCCAGTACTTC
>TRBV12-3/TRBV12-4|TRBD1|-|TRBJ1-4
CASRMDRGLDFATNEKLFF
TGTGCCAGCAGAATGGACAGGGGCCTCGACTTTGCAACTAATGAAAAACTGTTTTTT
>TRBV2|-|-|TRBJ2-7
CASEGSLTYEQYF
TGTGCCAGTGAAGGAAGTCTAACCTACGAGCAGTACTTC
>TRBV7-8|-|few|TRBJ2-3
CASSSSPPTDTQYF
TGTGCCAGCAGCTCTAGCCCCCCCACAGATACGCAGTATTTT
>TRBV20-1|TRBD2|many|TRBJ2-5
CSARAGGVQETQYF
TGCAGTGCTAGAGCGGGGGGTGTCCAAGAGACCCAGTACTTC
>TRBV15|-|-|TRBJ2-5
CATSRARSAETQYF
TGTGCCACCAGCAGAGCGCGAAGTGCAGAGACCCAGTACTTC
>TRBV24-1|-|-|TRBJ2-1
CATSWGNEQFF
TGTGCCACCAGTTGGGGCAATGAGCAGTTCTTC
>TRBV14|-|few|TRBJ2-7
CASSQDWGLEAYEQYF
TGTGCCAGCAGCCAAGATTGGGGGCTCGAGGCCTACGAGCAGTACTTC
>TRBV6-5|-|many|TRBJ2-5
CASSYSGAQETQYF
TGTGCCAGCAGTTATTCAGGCGCCCAGGAGACCCAGTACTTC
>TRBV29-1|-|-|TRBJ1-2
CSVSVQVNYGYTF
TGCAGCGTTTCCGTACAGGTGAACTATGGCTACACCTTC
>TRBV5-1|-|-|TRBJ1-4
CASSINQGLGEKLFF
TGCGCCAGCAGCATCAACCAGGGATTAGGGGAAAAACTGTTTTTT
>TRBV4-1|TRBD2|-|TRBJ2-3
CASSQPAGGGDTQYF
TGCGCCAGCAGCCAACCGGCGGGGGGCGGGGATACGCAGTATTTT
>TRBV3-1|-|many|TRBJ2-3
CASSQNTDTQYF
TGTGCCAGCAGCCAAAATACAGATACGCAGTATTTT
>TRBV4-3|-|many|TRBJ1-1
CASSQVLGASTEAFF
TGCGCCAGCAGCCAAGTATTAGGGGCGAGTACTGAAGCTTTCTTT